This entry concerns a single T cell receptor beta chain. Antigen: not known. This entry is derived from a study of radiation and T cells in renal cell carcinoma. Study-wide results and caveats: From baseline, blood top tumor clonotypes peaked at 2 weeks post-radiation. Baseline intratumoral clonotype presence is unknown without pretreatment biopsies. Intratumoral heterogeneity was not captured in these approximately 1 g regions. Compared with controls, irradiated tumors had more, larger dominant CDR3 motifs.

The CDR3 contains 16 residues. Germline V gene sequence: CDR1 MNHNY, CDR2 SVGAGI (reference sequence). Trimming shortened V by 4 bases and J by 4 bases, and 17 bases separated the two germline ends. Here immunoSEQ multiplex PCR was the method, and the copy in TCRdb shows in-frame clones only, minus some. The profile shows roughly 14,000 clones, 64% of them singletons. Indicated treatment: 15 Gy SBRT to primary tumor, nephrectomy 4 weeks later. This clonotype was obtained from a woman aged 70-85 years with renal cell carcinoma. The rearrangement joins TRBV6-6 to TRBJ1-3, with D unresolved. Sequences were derived from tumor tissue, sampled from a patient whose treatment included radiotherapy and nephrectomy. CDR3 in DNA: TGTGCCAGCAGTTCCCCTGACACGGTGGGGGGAAACACCATATATTTT. Translation: CASSSPDTVGGNTIYF.